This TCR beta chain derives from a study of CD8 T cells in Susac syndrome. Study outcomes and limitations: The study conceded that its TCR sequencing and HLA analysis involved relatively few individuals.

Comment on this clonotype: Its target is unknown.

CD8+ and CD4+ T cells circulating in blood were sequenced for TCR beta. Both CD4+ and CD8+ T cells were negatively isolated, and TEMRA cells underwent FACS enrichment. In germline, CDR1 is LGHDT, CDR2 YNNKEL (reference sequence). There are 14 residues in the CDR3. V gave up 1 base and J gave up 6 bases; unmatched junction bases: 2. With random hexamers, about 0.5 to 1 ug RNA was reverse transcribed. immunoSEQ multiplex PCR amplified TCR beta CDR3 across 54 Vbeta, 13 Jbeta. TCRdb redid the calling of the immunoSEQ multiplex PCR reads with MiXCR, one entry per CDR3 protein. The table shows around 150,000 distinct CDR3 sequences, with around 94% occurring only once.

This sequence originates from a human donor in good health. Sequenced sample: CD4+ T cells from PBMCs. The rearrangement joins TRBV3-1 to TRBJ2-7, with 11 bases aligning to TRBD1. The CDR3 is CASSQGTGGFEQYF. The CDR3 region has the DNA TGTGCCAGCAGCCAAGGGACAGGGGGCTTCGAGCAGTACTTC.